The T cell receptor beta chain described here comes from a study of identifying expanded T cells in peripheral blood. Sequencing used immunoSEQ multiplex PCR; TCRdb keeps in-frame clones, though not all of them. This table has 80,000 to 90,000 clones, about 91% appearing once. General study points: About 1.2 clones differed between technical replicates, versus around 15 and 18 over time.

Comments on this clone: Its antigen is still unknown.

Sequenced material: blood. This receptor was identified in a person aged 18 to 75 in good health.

The CDR3, as DNA: TGTGCCAGCAGTTCCCTTGCTAGTGTGTGGAACGAGCAGTACTTC. It encodes CASSSLASVWNEQYF. The gene calls are TRBV6-5 and TRBJ2-7; D is unclear. The CDR3 loop spans 15 amino acids. V gave up 4 bases and J gave up 5 bases, with 18 bases separating them. The germline V gene has CDR1 MNHEY and CDR2 SVGAGI.